What follows are 26 T cell receptor beta chains derived from one specimen sequenced in a study of shared clonotypes between healthy human individuals. Generated by immunoSEQ multiplex PCR, the TCRdb table keeps only in-frame clones and is missing some. The sample shows some 1 million clones, about 75% of them seen only once. Specimen: memory CD4+ T cells sorted from blood. Subset indicated: CD45RA-negative fraction. These receptors were obtained from a man aged 18 to 30 in good health.

As for this clone: An end of the junction differs from the germline gene, which may be a read error. V and J are TRBV18 and TRBJ2-4; the match to TRBD1 covers 8 bases. CDR1 and CDR2 from the germline V gene are KGHSH and LQKENI. The CDR3 spans 12 residues. CDR3: CASSPQDRERFF. CDR3 DNA sequence: TGTGCCAGCTCACCACAGGACAGGGAAAGGTTCTTC. Full variable domain (missing parts from reference TRBV18 and TRBJ2-4): NAGVMQNPRHLVRRRGQEARLRCSPMKGHSHVYWYRQLPEEGLKFMVYLQKENIIDESGMPKERFSAEFPKEGPSILRIQQVVRGDSAAYFCASSPQDRERFFGAGTRLSVL.

Here the CDR3 reads CASNGEAGELFF. CDR3 nucleotides: TGCGCCTCCAACGGGGAGGCCGGGGAGCTGTTTTTT. V gene TRBV10-2 combines with J gene TRBJ2-2; TRBD2 might be the D (6 bases). CDR1 WSHSY and CDR2 SAAADI come from the germline V gene. V was clipped by 11 bases and J by 6 bases, with 13 bases between them. This CDR3 has 12 residues.

For this clone: This clone may be a read error of a much larger clone one base away. The same CDR3 is also encoded by other DNA sequences in this sample. V usage is TRBV6-1 and J usage is TRBJ1-1, with D hard to call. Germline loops: CDR1 MNHNS, CDR2 SASEGT. The CDR3 is made up of 13 amino acids. CDR3 sequence: CASRDHITTEAFF. CDR3 nucleotides: TGTGCTAGCAGAGACCATATAACCACTGAAGCTTTCTTT.

This clone was observed a single time. This sequence joins TRBV27 and TRBJ2-7, with 10 nucleotides matching TRBD1. J was trimmed by 0 bases and V by 5 bases; bases with no gene match: 13. Looked up from germline, CDR1 is MNHEY and CDR2 is SMNVEV (reference sequence). The CDR3 is 18 residues long. This chain's CDR3 is CASSKFSLRDRGSYEQYF. CDR3 sequence (DNA): TGTGCCAGCAGTAAATTCAGCCTCCGGGACAGGGGCTCCTACGAGCAGTACTTC.

Only one count was recorded for this clone. The gene calls are TRBV5-4 and TRBJ2-7, with TRBD1 as a possible D gene (6 bases). CDR1 is SGHNT, CDR2 YYREEE, per germline (reference sequence). Trimming cost V 3 bases and J 3 bases, with 19 bases left between them. This CDR3 comprises 16 residues. The CDR3 sequence is CASSSRGQGTFYEQYF. CDR3 nucleotide sequence: TGTGCCAGCAGCTCGCGTGGTCAGGGGACATTCTACGAGCAGTACTTC.

This clone was observed a few times. The genes are TRBV4-2 and TRBJ1-2, with D tentatively TRBD1 (6 bases). The length of the CDR3 is 14 residues. Trimming removed 2 bases from V and 6 bases from J, with 13 bases in between. The germline CDR1 and CDR2 sequences are LGHNA and YNFKEQ. The CDR3 spells CASSQTTGEDGYTF. CDR3 DNA sequence: TGTGCCAGCAGCCAAACGACAGGAGAGGATGGCTACACCTTC.

V is TRBV5-1 and J is TRBJ2-7, with D maybe TRBD1 (6 bases). The V and J ends lost 4 bases and 6 bases respectively, with 17 bases between them. CDR3 size: 14 residues. Germline V gives CDR1 SGHRS, CDR2 YFSETQ. CDR3 in DNA: TGCGCCAGCAGCAGGCAAGGGGGAGCGATCGAGCAGTACTTC. It codes for CASSRQGGAIEQYF. Variable domain in full (rest from reference TRBV5-1 and TRBJ2-7): KAGVTQTPRYLIKTRGQQVTLSCSPISGHRSVSWYQQTPGQGLQFLFEYFSETQRNKGNFPGRFSGRQFSNSRSEMNVSTLELGDSALYLCASSRQGGAIEQYFGPGTRLTVT.

In the case of this clone: Additional DNA sequences in this sample encode the identical CDR3. This chain uses TRBV9 with TRBJ1-1; D is uncertain. CDR3 size: 14 residues. Per the germline V gene, CDR1 is SGDLS and CDR2 is YYNGEE. V lost 2 bases, J lost 0 bases, and 8 bases lay in between. In DNA, the CDR3 is TGTGCCAGCAGCGTCGCAGGAATGAACACTGAAGCTTTCTTT. It is translated as CASSVAGMNTEAFF.

The chain has TRBV30 and TRBJ2-5; D uncertain. The CDR3 is made up of 13 amino acids. CDR1 and CDR2 from the germline V gene are GTSNPN and SVGIG (reference sequence). V was shortened by 3 bases and J by 5 bases, with 13 bases between the two germline ends. CDR3 sequence (DNA): TGTGCCTGGAGCTCGGGTAGATGGGAGACCCAGTACTTC. Its translation: CAWSSGRWETQYF.

This clone came up a few times. The chain carries TRBV29-1 and TRBJ1-1; D not certain. The V end was cut by 6 bases, the J end by 6 bases, with 8 bases between. CDR3 length equals 10 residues. Per germline, CDR1 SQVTM and CDR2 ANQGSEA. CDR3 sequence: CSVERAEAFF. For the CDR3, the DNA is TGCAGCGTAGAGCGGGCTGAAGCTTTCTTT.

The V call is TRBV7-9, the J call TRBJ2-2; 9 positions agree with TRBD2. The CDR3 runs 16 residues. The germline gives CDR1 SEHNR, CDR2 FQNEAQ (reference sequence). Trimming took 6 bases from V and 6 from J; bases not matched to a gene: 11. CDR3 DNA sequence: TGTGCCAGCAGACCTACTGGCGGGGGGGCCCCCGGGGAGCTGTTTTTT. Translated: CASRPTGGGAPGELFF.

CDR3 in DNA: TGTGCCAGCAGTTTGGTAGAAGGGAACTATGGCTACACCTTC. It yields the protein CASSLVEGNYGYTF. This sequence joins TRBV6-6 and TRBJ1-2; D is undetermined. The germline V gene has CDR1 MNHNY and CDR2 SVGAGI (reference sequence). This CDR3 region has 14 residues. V dropped 4 bases and J dropped 2 bases, with 11 bases sitting between them.

The J gene is TRBJ2-6, the V gene TRBV18; 7 bases match TRBD1. J lost 6 bases, V lost 4 bases, and 6 bases had no gene match. Germline V CDR1 and CDR2: KGHSH, LQKENI. This CDR3 spans 15 amino acids. The CDR3 sequence: CASSRRQGEANVLTF. The CDR3 DNA reads as TGTGCCAGCTCACGTCGACAGGGAGAGGCCAACGTCCTGACTTTC. The entire variable domain, with the rest obtained from reference TRBV18 and TRBJ2-6, is as follows: NAGVMQNPRHLVRRRGQEARLRCSPMKGHSHVYWYRQLPEEGLKFMVYLQKENIIDESGMPKERFSAEFPKEGPSILRIQQVVRGDSAAYFCASSRRQGEANVLTFGAGSRLTVL.

The V and J genes are TRBV2 and TRBJ1-2, with 11 bases identical to TRBD1. V dropped 6 bases and J dropped 1; count of bases not matched to a gene: 4. Germline CDR1 reads SNHLY; CDR2 reads FYNNEI. This CDR3 comprises 15 residues. The CDR3 DNA follows: TGTGCCAGCAGCCGGGACAGGGGGTTTAACTATGGCTACACCTTC. Encoded protein: CASSRDRGFNYGYTF.

Here the CDR3 reads CASIQDGVGLLTQYF. For the CDR3, the DNA is TGTGCCAGCATCCAAGACGGAGTAGGTTTACTTACGCAGTATTTT. The V call is TRBV7-8, the J call TRBJ2-3, with D hard to call. Germline CDR1 reads SGHVS; CDR2 reads FQNEAQ. This CDR3 has 15 amino acids. Trimming shortened V by 7 bases and J by 8 bases, and 22 bases separated the two germline ends. Combining the CDR3 with reference TRBV7-8 and TRBJ2-3 gives the whole variable domain GAGVSQSPRYKVAKRGQDVALRCDPISGHVSLFWYQQALGQGPEFLTYFQNEAQLDKSGLPSDRFFAERPEGSVSTLKIQRTQQEDSAVYLCASIQDGVGLLTQYFGPGTRLTVL.

This chain uses TRBV5-4 with TRBJ2-2; 8 nucleotides line up with TRBD1. Germline loops: CDR1 SGHNT, CDR2 YYREEE (reference sequence). The trim removed 1 base at V and 1 base at J, leaving 9 bases unmatched. The CDR3 has 18 residues. CDR3 sequence reads: CASSLRQGRGGNTGELFF. CDR3 bases: TGTGCCAGCAGCTTGAGACAGGGGCGGGGTGGGAACACCGGGGAGCTGTTTTTT.

This clone showed up just a few times. The genes are TRBV30 and TRBJ1-4, with D possibly being TRBD1 (5 bases). The V end was cut by 3 bases, the J end by 4 bases, with 9 bases between. CDR3 length: 13 residues. Germline CDR1 GTSNPN, CDR2 SVGIG (reference sequence). Here the CDR3 reads CAWRGVGNEKLFF. The CDR3 region has the DNA TGTGCCTGGAGGGGGGTCGGTAATGAAAAACTGTTTTTT.

This clone was counted once. The chain recombines TRBV9 with TRBJ2-7, with TRBD1 matching over 7 bases. This CDR3 region has 16 residues. Germline V gene lookup returns CDR1 SGDLS and CDR2 YYNGEE. V was pared by 5 bases and J by 0 bases, with 11 bases of the junction left unmatched. CDR3 sequence reads: CASSMSGTDSSYEQYF. For the CDR3, the DNA is TGTGCCAGCAGTATGTCCGGGACAGATAGCTCCTACGAGCAGTACTTC.

To note about this clone: This specimen includes other DNA sequences encoding the same CDR3. The V gene is TRBV7-9, the J gene TRBJ2-3, with D perhaps matching TRBD2 (5 bases). V was shortened by 6 bases and J by 2 bases, with 12 bases between the two germline ends. CDR1 is SEHNR and CDR2 is FQNEAQ in the germline V gene (reference sequence). CDR3 size: 14 residues. The CDR3 DNA reads TGTGCCAGCAGTCTCGAGGGCCTCACAGATACGCAGTATTTT. Protein product: CASSLEGLTDTQYF.

This sequence joins TRBV5-1 and TRBJ2-3; weak D call: TRBD1 (5 bases). From germline, CDR1 is SGHRS and CDR2 YFSETQ. CDR3 length: 13 amino acids. Between the trimmed V and J ends, which lost 0 bases and 8 bases, there was a span of 10 bases. CDR3 sequence (DNA): TGCGCCAGCAGCTTGGACGTTCAGGGTACGCAGTATTTT. Its translation: CASSLDVQGTQYF.

A note on this clone: A far larger clone is one nucleotide away, so this likely arose from a read error. This sample also contains other DNA sequences that code for the same CDR3. The J gene is TRBJ2-3, the V gene TRBV9, with D hard to call. The CDR3 sequence is 12 residues long. The V end was cut by 0 bases, the J end by 1 base, with 0 bases between. Germline CDR1 SGDLS, CDR2 YYNGEE. CDR3 sequence reads: CASSVGTDTQYF. As DNA, the CDR3 is TGTGCCAGCAGCGTAGGCACAGATACGCAGTATTTT.

The CDR3 sequence is CSVERGAGELFF. Here the CDR3 DNA reads TGCAGCGTTGAAAGGGGGGCTGGGGAGCTGTTTTTT. The chain uses TRBV29-1 and TRBJ2-2, with D perhaps being TRBD1 or TRBD2 (6 bases each). From germline, CDR1 is SQVTM and CDR2 ANQGSEA. V shed 2 bases and J shed 8 bases, with 9 bases lying between them. CDR3 length equals 12 residues.

The chain links TRBV6-6 to TRBJ2-7; no clear D gene. The CDR3 has 14 amino acids. V dropped 0 bases and J dropped 2 bases, with 8 bases sitting between them. The V gene's germline CDR1 is MNHNY and CDR2 SVGAGI (reference sequence). CDR3 nucleotides: TGTGCCAGCAGTTACTCGAGTGCCCCCTACGAGCAGTACTTC. Translating gives CASSYSSAPYEQYF.

The chain recombines TRBV4-1 with TRBJ2-5; D unresolved. The J call is in doubt because the DNA end fits TRBJ2-7 better. Germline-derived CDR1 and CDR2 are MGHRA and YSYEKL. CDR3 length equals 15 residues. The chain's CDR3 is CASSLARTVSYEQYF. The CDR3 DNA follows: TGCGCCAGCAGCCTAGCCCGAACAGTTTCCTACGAGCAGTACTTC.

The V gene is TRBV7-2, the J gene TRBJ2-1; D may be TRBD1 or TRBD2 (5 bases each). The CDR3 is 14 amino acids. The V and J ends lost 5 bases and 6 bases respectively, with 14 bases between them. The germline V gene has CDR1 SGHTA and CDR2 FQGNSA. CDR3: CASSKMGRANEQFF. CDR3 bases: TGTGCCAGCAGCAAAATGGGGCGGGCCAATGAGCAGTTCTTC.

Concerning this clone: Different DNA sequences within this sample yield the same CDR3. This rearrangement joins TRBV18 to TRBJ1-2, with 7 bases lining up with TRBD1. CDR1 is KGHSH and CDR2 is LQKENI in the germline V gene. With 6 bases clipped from V and 4 bases from J, the junction kept 5 bases outside the gene matches. The CDR3 totals 13 residues. The CDR3, as DNA: TGTGCCAGCTCTCCCGGACAGGCCTATGGCTACACCTTC. Its protein product is CASSPGQAYGYTF.